A single sample gave rise to the 9 T cell receptor beta chains below, sequenced in a study of neurological immune-mediated disorders. TCRdb re-called the 5' RACE reads with MiXCR, one entry per CDR3 protein. The sample carries 70,000 to 95,000 distinct CDR3 sequences, roughly 15% recorded once. Source material: PBMCs. These receptors came from a woman aged 40-49 years in good health.

This clonotype was seen ten or more times. The chain links TRBV6-2 or TRBV6-3 to TRBJ1-5; tentative D call: TRBD1 (6 bases). Germline CDR1 reads MNHEY; CDR2 reads SVGEGT. The CDR3 spans 13 residues. With 6 bases removed from V and 1 base from J, the gap between germline ends came to 7 bases. As DNA, the CDR3 is TGTGCCAGCAGAAGGGGGAGCAATCAGCCCCAGCATTTT. It encodes CASRRGSNQPQHF.

V gene TRBV5-1 combines with J gene TRBJ2-1; no clear D gene. The V and J ends lost 1 base and 4 bases respectively, with 12 bases between them. This CDR3 region has 15 residues. CDR1 is SGHRS and CDR2 is YFSETQ in the germline V gene. This chain's CDR3 is CASSLYCNLYNEQFF. CDR3 coding DNA: TGCGCCAGCAGCTTGTACTGTAACCTGTACAATGAGCAGTTCTTC.

At least ten counts were recorded for this clonotype. This chain connects TRBV7-9 to TRBJ1-3; D is uncertain. The germline gives CDR1 SEHNR, CDR2 FQNEAQ (reference sequence). The CDR3 has 16 residues. Trimming took 5 bases from V and 0 from J, leaving 14 bases between them. The DNA for the CDR3 is TGTGCCAGCAGCGAACTCCGACGGATCTCTGGAAACACCATATATTTT. It yields the protein CASSELRRISGNTIYF.

In its sample, this clonotype was seen many times. This chain joins TRBV3-1 and TRBJ1-2, with TRBD1 matching over 7 bases. Germline V gene sequence: CDR1 LGHDT, CDR2 YNNKEL (reference sequence). The CDR3 is 15 residues long. With V trimmed by 4 bases and J by 8 bases, 13 bases remained unmatched. As DNA, the CDR3 is TGTGCCAGCAGCCCCGGGTCAGGGGGACCGAGCGGCTACACCTTC. Translated, it gives CASSPGSGGPSGYTF.

This chain uses TRBV12-3 or TRBV12-4 with TRBJ1-1; 7 bases match TRBD1. V gave up 10 bases and J gave up 1 base; unmatched junction bases: 6. There are 13 residues in the CDR3. CDR3 sequence reads: CATTDRRNTEAFF. CDR3 sequence (DNA): TGTGCCACCACGGACAGGAGGAACACTGAAGCTTTCTTT.

This clonotype was recorded at least ten times. J is TRBJ2-3 and V is TRBV11-2, with 10 bases that match TRBD2. This CDR3 region has 16 residues. V gave up 5 bases and J gave up 3 bases; unmatched junction bases: 8. The germline CDR1 and CDR2 sequences are SGHAT and FQNNGV. CDR3 DNA sequence: TGTGCCAGCAGCCTCTTTGCTAGCGGGGGTACAGATACGCAGTATTTT. It yields the protein CASSLFASGGTDTQYF.

This clonotype was counted only a few times. J is TRBJ1-2 and V is TRBV10-3; TRBD1 matches at 8 bases. The CDR3 totals 15 residues. CDR1 and CDR2 (germline): ENHRY, SYGVKD. Trimming took 4 bases from V and 4 from J; bases not matched to a gene: 8. Here the CDR3 DNA reads TGTGCCATCAGTGCCGACGGACAGGGTGTCTATGGCTACACCTTC. The encoded protein is CAISADGQGVYGYTF.

This clonotype was seen repeatedly, ten times or more. The chain carries TRBV7-2 and TRBJ1-2; D is perhaps TRBD1 (6 bases). Deletions cut 1 base from V and 6 bases from J, with 9 bases between. Germline CDR1 and CDR2: SGHTA and FQGNSA. This CDR3 has 13 amino acids. The CDR3 nucleotides read TGTGCCAGCAGCTTAGACAGGGATGATGGCTACACCTTC. It is translated as CASSLDRDDGYTF.

This clonotype was detected many times. The genes are TRBV20-1 and TRBJ2-2, with TRBD1 matching over 7 bases. Germline CDR1 and CDR2: DFQATT and SNEGSKA (reference sequence). Trimming at V came to 0 bases and at J to 5 bases, leaving 6 bases not matched to a gene. The CDR3 has 15 residues. The CDR3, as DNA: TGCAGTGCTAGAGACCGACAGGGTGATACCGGGGAGCTGTTTTTT. Protein: CSARDRQGDTGELFF.